Below, 3 T cell receptor beta chains from the same sample are listed, as sequenced in a study of long-term antiretroviral therapy in people with HIV (dated by TCRdb to 2022 to 2024). The immunoSEQ hsTCRB v3.0 assay was used at survey level resolution to sequence the TRB variable region. In TCRdb, the immuneACCESS table is reduced to in-frame sequences with V and J assigned. These tables do not hold every clone; where another copy was compared, an unresolved V gene accounts for under half, and the others remain unexplained. This sample is represented by nearly 30,000 clones; 75% to 90% of them were singletons. Clones ranked in the top ten supply roughly 9% of the sample. Specimen: unsorted PBMCs, collected 3.2 years before starting antiretroviral therapy. Every receptor here comes from a man between 45 and 60 years old with HIV.

This chain links TRBV30 with TRBJ2-1, with 10 bases that match TRBD2. The CDR3 has 15 residues. Germline V gives CDR1 GTSNPN, CDR2 SVGIG (reference sequence). With 0 bases clipped from V and 8 bases from J, the junction kept 7 bases outside the gene matches. CDR3 nucleotide sequence: TGTGCCTGGAGTGTACCTAGCGGGGGCCAGGATGAGCAGTTCTTC. This encodes CAWSVPSGGQDEQFF. Full variable domain (missing parts from reference TRBV30 and TRBJ2-1): SQTIHQWPATLVQPVGSPLSLECTVEGTSNPNLYWYRQAAGRGLQLLFYSVGIGQISSEVPQNLSASRPQDRQFILSSKKLLLSDSGFYLCAWSVPSGGQDEQFFGPGTRLTVL.

The chain uses TRBV18 and TRBJ1-2; weak D call: TRBD1 (5 bases). This CDR3 spans 15 amino acids. Trimming shortened V by 0 bases and J by 5 bases, and 13 bases separated the two germline ends. CDR1 is KGHSH and CDR2 is LQKENI in the germline V gene. CDR3 sequence reads: CASSPPIGVGYGYTF. The CDR3 DNA follows: TGTGCCAGCTCACCACCGATAGGGGTGGGTTATGGCTACACCTTC. Variable domain in full (rest from reference TRBV18 and TRBJ1-2): NAGVMQNPRHLVRRRGQEARLRCSPMKGHSHVYWYRQLPEEGLKFMVYLQKENIIDESGMPKERFSAEFPKEGPSILRIQQVVRGDSAAYFCASSPPIGVGYGYTFGSGTRLTVV.

This sequence joins TRBV6-1 and TRBJ1-5; D is ambiguous. V shed 4 bases and J shed 5 bases, with 15 bases lying between them. CDR3 length: 15 amino acids. CDR1 and CDR2 (germline): MNHNS, SASEGT. In DNA form, the CDR3 reads TGTGCCAGCAGTGGAACTGCAGCTGTATATCAGCCCCAGCATTTT. This sequence encodes CASSGTAAVYQPQHF.